A single sample gave rise to the 19 T cell receptor beta chains below, sequenced in a study of CD8 T cells in Susac syndrome. With random hexamers, roughly 0.45 to 1 ug RNA was reverse transcribed. One entry per CDR3 protein, called by TCRdb with MiXCR from the immunoSEQ multiplex PCR reads. The sample lists roughly 300,000 distinct CDR3 sequences; about 85% were seen once. Sequenced material: CD8+ T cells from PBMCs. These receptors were taken from a human donor with multiple sclerosis.

This chain joins TRBV11-3 and TRBJ2-3, with 9 bases aligning to TRBD2. CDR1 and CDR2 (germline): SGHNT, YENEEA. The CDR3 sequence is 16 residues long. Trimming cost V 4 bases and J 6 bases; bases outside gene matches: 11. The CDR3 DNA reads TGTGCCAGCAGCTCACGAAGTAGCGGGAGATGGGATACGCAGTATTTT. It specifies CASSSRSSGRWDTQYF.

This chain links TRBV14 with TRBJ2-1, with no clear D. The CDR3 sequence is 16 residues long. V was clipped by 0 bases and J by 10 bases, with 19 bases between them. CDR1 SGHDN and CDR2 FVKESK come from the germline V gene. The CDR3 DNA sequence: TGTGCCAGCAGCCAAGATAAGGCGGTACTGTCCGTGGAGCAGTTCTTC. This gives the protein CASSQDKAVLSVEQFF.

Only one count was recorded for this clonotype. The V gene is TRBV9, the J gene TRBJ2-3; D gene unclear. Trimming shortened V by 0 bases and J by 1 base, and 6 bases separated the two germline ends. The CDR3 runs to 14 residues. The germline gives CDR1 SGDLS, CDR2 YYNGEE. DNA of the CDR3: TGTGCCAGCAGCGTAGACGGACGCACAGATACGCAGTATTTT. This sequence encodes CASSVDGRTDTQYF.

Comment on this clonotype: The junction and the germline gene differ at one end; a read error may be behind it. The V call is TRBV5-8, the J call TRBJ2-5; D remains ambiguous. CDR1 is SGHTS, CDR2 YDEGEE, per germline. CDR3 length equals 10 residues. Written as DNA, the CDR3 is TGTGCCGGCAGTAAAGAAACCCAGTACTTC. Protein product: CAGSKETQYF.

This clonotype was seen just once. The genes are TRBV20-1 and TRBJ2-3, with 7 bases aligning to TRBD2. From germline, CDR1 is DFQATT and CDR2 SNEGSKA (reference sequence). J gave up 8 bases and V 5 bases, and 13 bases lay outside the gene matches. The CDR3 has 14 residues. CDR3 in DNA: TGCAGTGCTGGGGGGGTCAGTGCCAGGGCTACGCAGTATTTT. Translation gives CSAGGVSARATQYF.

The rearrangement joins TRBV6-5 to TRBJ2-1; tentatively, D is TRBD2 (6 bases). The V gene lost 6 bases and the J gene lost 9 bases, with 21 bases spanning the gap. CDR1 and CDR2 (germline): MNHEY, SVGAGI. The CDR3 is 15 residues long. CDR3 nucleotides: TGTGCCAGCAGCCCCCCGGCGGGATTGTTGGGTGAGCAGTTCTTC. Its protein is CASSPPAGLLGEQFF.

The chain employs TRBV28 and TRBJ2-5, with TRBD2 matching over 7 bases. Germline trimming cut 7 bases from V and 0 bases from J; bases unmatched to any gene: 14. Germline values: CDR1 MDHEN, CDR2 SYDVKM. The CDR3 runs 17 residues. The CDR3 loop is CASTATWGGNYQETQYF. DNA for the CDR3: TGTGCCAGCACCGCAACCTGGGGGGGGAACTACCAAGAGACCCAGTACTTC.

The chain uses TRBV5-1 and TRBJ2-5, with D unclear. Trimming removed 1 base at V and 1 base at J, with 8 bases between. The CDR3 extends over 14 amino acids. Germline CDR1 is SGHRS and CDR2 is YFSETQ. The CDR3 sequence: CASSLNQRQETQYF. The CDR3 bases are TGCGCCAGCAGCTTGAACCAGCGCCAAGAGACCCAGTACTTC.

The chain is built from TRBV3-1 and TRBJ2-1; D tentatively reads TRBD1 or TRBD2 (6 bases each). Germline V gene lookup returns CDR1 LGHDT and CDR2 YNNKEL (reference sequence). With 4 bases removed from V and 8 bases from J, the gap between germline ends came to 15 bases. The CDR3 sequence is 14 residues long. CDR3 sequence: CASSPIRGLDEQFF. CDR3 coding DNA: TGTGCCAGCAGCCCCATCCGGGGGCTTGATGAGCAGTTCTTC.

A remark on this clonotype: The germline gene is not matched at one end of the junction; a read error may be the cause. J is TRBJ2-7 and V is TRBV27, with D perhaps being TRBD1 or TRBD2 (5 bases each). Germline V gives CDR1 MNHEY, CDR2 SMNVEV (reference sequence). This CDR3 contains 14 residues. The CDR3 protein is CASSPRDAAYAQYF. Here the CDR3 DNA reads TGTGCCAGCAGTCCACGGGACGCCGCCTACGCGCAGTACTTC.

The J gene is TRBJ2-5, the V gene TRBV11-2; possibly TRBD2 for D (6 bases). V gave up 4 bases and J gave up 7 bases, with 10 bases separating them. The CDR3 sequence is 12 residues long. Looked up from germline, CDR1 is SGHAT and CDR2 is FQNNGV. The CDR3 reads CASSWGDATQYF. Written as DNA, the CDR3 is TGTGCCAGCAGCTGGGGGGATGCGACCCAGTACTTC.

The chain couples TRBV12-5 to TRBJ2-1, with D uncertain. Per the germline V gene, CDR1 is LGHNT and CDR2 is FRNRAP. V lost 5 bases and J lost 10, with 9 bases in between. The CDR3 is 11 amino acids. The CDR3 loop is CASGVTREQFF. The CDR3 DNA reads TGTGCTAGTGGTGTCACAAGGGAGCAGTTCTTC. The variable domain in full, completed from reference TRBV12-5 and TRBJ2-1, reads DARVTQTPRHKVTEMGQEVTMRCQPILGHNTVFWYRQTMMQGLELLAYFRNRAPLDDSGMPKDRFSAEMPDATLATLKIQPSEPRDSAVYFCASGVTREQFFGPGTRLTVL.

The chain employs TRBV29-1 and TRBJ2-1; TRBD1 aligns across 8 bases. CDR3 length: 15 residues. J was trimmed by 4 bases and V by 5 bases; bases with no gene match: 10. Germline CDR1 SQVTM, CDR2 ANQGSEA. The CDR3 DNA sequence: TGCAGCGTTTTCCCAGGGGGCCCCGGTTACAATGAGCAGTTCTTC. Translating gives CSVFPGGPGYNEQFF.

This clonotype was observed once. The chain joins TRBV20-1 to TRBJ1-5, with a tentative D call TRBD1 (6 bases). CDR1 is DFQATT and CDR2 is SNEGSKA in the germline V gene (reference sequence). Trimming cost V 1 base and J 0 bases, with 10 bases left between them. CDR3 length: 15 amino acids. This CDR3 is CSARGTDDSNQPQHF. As DNA, the CDR3 is TGCAGTGCTAGAGGGACAGATGATAGCAATCAGCCCCAGCATTTT.

This clonotype has just one count. The gene calls are TRBV12-3 or TRBV12-4 and TRBJ2-1, with a tentative D call TRBD1 (9 bases). Trimming cost V 8 bases and J 6 bases, with 20 bases left between them. This CDR3 comprises 15 residues. CDR3 amino acids: CASEQGASGFNEQFF. The CDR3 DNA is TGTGCCAGCGAACAGGGGGCTAGCGGGTTCAATGAGCAGTTCTTC.

This chain connects TRBV3-1 to TRBJ2-2; D is ambiguous. Deletions cut 1 base from V and 4 bases from J, with 7 bases between. This CDR3 comprises 14 residues. The germline V gene has CDR1 LGHDT and CDR2 YNNKEL (reference sequence). For the CDR3, the DNA is TGTGCCAGCAGCCAAGTCCTTAGCACCGGGGAGCTGTTTTTT. Translation gives CASSQVLSTGELFF.

This chain joins TRBV7-9 and TRBJ1-1; possible D gene TRBD1, 5 bases. Germline CDR1 and CDR2: SEHNR and FQNEAQ (reference sequence). V shed 8 bases and J shed 1 base, with 14 bases lying between them. The CDR3 has 14 amino acids. CDR3 loop: CASRPGAANTEAFF. CDR3 DNA sequence: TGTGCCAGCCGACCCGGGGCGGCGAACACTGAAGCTTTCTTT.

The CDR3 region is CASSTRQCDSEQYF. For the CDR3, the DNA is TGTGCCAGCAGCACTCGGCAATGCGACTCCGAGCAGTACTTC. The chain employs TRBV21-1 and TRBJ2-7. TRBV21-1 is assigned pseudogene status. This CDR3 comprises 14 residues.

The chain links TRBV12-3 or TRBV12-4 to TRBJ1-3; D gene ambiguous. This CDR3 spans 14 amino acids. Trimming took 2 bases from V and 6 from J, leaving 11 bases between them. CDR3 in DNA: TGTGCCAGCAGTTTAAGGGCGGATGAAAACACCATATATTTT. Translated: CASSLRADENTIYF.